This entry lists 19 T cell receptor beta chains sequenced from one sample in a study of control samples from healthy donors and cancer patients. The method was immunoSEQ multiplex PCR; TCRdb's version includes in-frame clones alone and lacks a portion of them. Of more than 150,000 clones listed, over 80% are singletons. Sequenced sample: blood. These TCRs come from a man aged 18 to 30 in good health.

CDR3 residues: CASPGRTTENYGYTF. CDR3 nucleotides: TGTGCCAGCCCGGGACGGACTACCGAGAACTATGGCTACACCTTC. The genes are TRBV2 and TRBJ1-2, with a possible D match to TRBD1 (5 bases). CDR3 length equals 15 residues. Germline V gene data show CDR1 as SNHLY and CDR2 as FYNNEI. Trimming took 8 bases from V and 2 from J, leaving 18 bases between them.

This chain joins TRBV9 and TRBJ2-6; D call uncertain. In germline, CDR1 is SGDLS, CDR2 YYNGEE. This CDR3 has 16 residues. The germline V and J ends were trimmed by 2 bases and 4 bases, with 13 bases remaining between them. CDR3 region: CASSVRVPGGANVLTF. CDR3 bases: TGTGCCAGCAGCGTCCGGGTTCCCGGGGGGGCCAACGTCCTGACTTTC.

This chain's CDR3 is CATSRQGSYGYTF. The CDR3 DNA is TGTGCCACTTCACGACAGGGGAGCTATGGCTACACCTTC. This rearrangement joins TRBV19 to TRBJ1-2; 8 bases map to TRBD1. The germline V gene encodes CDR1 LNHDA and CDR2 SQIVND (reference sequence). The CDR3 loop spans 13 amino acids. Trimming took 10 bases from V and 4 from J; bases not matched to a gene: 8. The entire variable domain, with the rest obtained from reference TRBV19 and TRBJ1-2, is as follows: DGGITQSPKYLFRKEGQNVTLSCEQNLNHDAMYWYRQDPGQGLRLIYYSQIVNDFQKGDIAEGYSVSREKKESFPLTVTSAQKNPTAFYLCATSRQGSYGYTFGSGTRLTVV.

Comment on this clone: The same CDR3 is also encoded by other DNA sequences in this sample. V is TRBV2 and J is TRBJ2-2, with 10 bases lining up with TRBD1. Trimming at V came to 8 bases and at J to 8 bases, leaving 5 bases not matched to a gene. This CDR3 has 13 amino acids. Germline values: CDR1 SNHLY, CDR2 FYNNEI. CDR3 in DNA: TGTGCCAGCGGGGACAGGGGTCGGGGGGAGCTGTTTTTT. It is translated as CASGDRGRGELFF.

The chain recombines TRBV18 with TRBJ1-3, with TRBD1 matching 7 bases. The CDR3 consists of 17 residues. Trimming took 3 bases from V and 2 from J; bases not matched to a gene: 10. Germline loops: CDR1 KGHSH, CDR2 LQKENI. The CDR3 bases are TGTGCCAGCTCACCTACATCGACAGGGCTAGCTGGAAACACCATATATTTT. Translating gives CASSPTSTGLAGNTIYF.

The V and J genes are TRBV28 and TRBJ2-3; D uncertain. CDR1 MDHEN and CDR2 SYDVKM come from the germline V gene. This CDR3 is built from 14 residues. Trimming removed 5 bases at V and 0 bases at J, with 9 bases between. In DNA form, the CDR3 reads TGTGCCAGCAGTCCTCTCTCTAGCACAGATACGCAGTATTTT. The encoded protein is CASSPLSSTDTQYF.

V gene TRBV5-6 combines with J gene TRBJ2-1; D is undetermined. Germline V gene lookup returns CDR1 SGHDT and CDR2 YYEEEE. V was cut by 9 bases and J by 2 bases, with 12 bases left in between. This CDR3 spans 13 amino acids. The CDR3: CATGRWTYNEQFF. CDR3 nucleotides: TGTGCCACCGGACGGTGGACCTACAATGAGCAGTTCTTC. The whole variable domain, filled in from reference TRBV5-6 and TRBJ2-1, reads DAGVTQSPTHLIKTRGQQVTLRCSPKSGHDTVSWYQQALGQGPQFIFQYYEEEERQRGNFPDRFSGHQFPNYSSELNVNALLLGDSALYLCATGRWTYNEQFFGPGTRLTVL.

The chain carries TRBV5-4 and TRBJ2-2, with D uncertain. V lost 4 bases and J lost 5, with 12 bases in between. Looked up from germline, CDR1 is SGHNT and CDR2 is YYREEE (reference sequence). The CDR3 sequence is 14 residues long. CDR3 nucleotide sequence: TGTGCCAGCAGCCTATCTCTGACTACCGGGGAGCTGTTTTTT. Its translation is CASSLSLTTGELFF.

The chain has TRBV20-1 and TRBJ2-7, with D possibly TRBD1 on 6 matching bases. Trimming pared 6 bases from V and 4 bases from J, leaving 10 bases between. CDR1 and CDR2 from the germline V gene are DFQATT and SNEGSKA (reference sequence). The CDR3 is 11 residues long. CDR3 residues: CSAGTLYEQYF. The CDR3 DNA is TGCAGTGCCGGGACACTGTACGAGCAGTACTTC.

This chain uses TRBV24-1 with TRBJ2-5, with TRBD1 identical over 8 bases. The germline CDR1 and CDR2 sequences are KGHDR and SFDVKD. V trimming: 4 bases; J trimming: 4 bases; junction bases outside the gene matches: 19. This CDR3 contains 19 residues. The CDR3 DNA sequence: TGTGCCACCAGTGACACAGGGCGGTCGGCAGGGGGCTGGATAGAGACCCAGTACTTC. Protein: CATSDTGRSAGGWIETQYF.

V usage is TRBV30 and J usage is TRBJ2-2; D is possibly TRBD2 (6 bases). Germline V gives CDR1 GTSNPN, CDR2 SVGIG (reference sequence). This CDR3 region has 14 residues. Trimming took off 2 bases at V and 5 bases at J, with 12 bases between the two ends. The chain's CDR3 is CAWSRDAGTGELFF. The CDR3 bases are TGTGCCTGGAGTAGAGACGCGGGAACCGGGGAGCTGTTTTTT.

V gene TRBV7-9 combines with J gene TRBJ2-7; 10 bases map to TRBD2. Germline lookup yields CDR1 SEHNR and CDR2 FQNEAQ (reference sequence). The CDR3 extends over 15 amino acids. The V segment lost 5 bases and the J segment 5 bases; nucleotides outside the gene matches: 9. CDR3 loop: CASSESSGGENEQYF. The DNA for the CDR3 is TGTGCCAGCAGCGAATCTAGCGGGGGCGAGAACGAGCAGTACTTC.

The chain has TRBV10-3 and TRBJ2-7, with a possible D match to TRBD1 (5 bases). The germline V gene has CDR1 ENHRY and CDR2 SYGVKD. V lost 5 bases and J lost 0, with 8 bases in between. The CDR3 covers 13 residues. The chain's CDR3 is CAISRTGSYEQYF. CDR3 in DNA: TGTGCCATCAGTCGTACAGGCTCCTACGAGCAGTACTTC.

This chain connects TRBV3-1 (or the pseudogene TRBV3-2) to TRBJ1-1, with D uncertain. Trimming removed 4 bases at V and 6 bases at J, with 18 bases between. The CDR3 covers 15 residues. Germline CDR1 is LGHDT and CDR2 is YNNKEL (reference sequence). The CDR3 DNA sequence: TGTGCCAGCAGCCCGCGAAAGGACGCGAATGCTGAAGCTTTCTTT. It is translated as CASSPRKDANAEAFF.

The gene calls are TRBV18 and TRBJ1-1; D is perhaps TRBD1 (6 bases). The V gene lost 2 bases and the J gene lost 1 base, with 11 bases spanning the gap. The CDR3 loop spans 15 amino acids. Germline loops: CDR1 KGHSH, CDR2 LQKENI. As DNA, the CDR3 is TGTGCCAGCTCACCAGGGGGGGGCGGGAACACTGAAGCTTTCTTT. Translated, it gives CASSPGGGGNTEAFF.

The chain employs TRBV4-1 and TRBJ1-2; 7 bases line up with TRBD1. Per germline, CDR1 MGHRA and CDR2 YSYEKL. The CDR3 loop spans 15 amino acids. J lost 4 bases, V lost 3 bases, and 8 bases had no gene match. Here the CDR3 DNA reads TGCGCCAGCAGCCAGAACGACAGGGCCATCTATGGCTACACCTTC. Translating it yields CASSQNDRAIYGYTF.

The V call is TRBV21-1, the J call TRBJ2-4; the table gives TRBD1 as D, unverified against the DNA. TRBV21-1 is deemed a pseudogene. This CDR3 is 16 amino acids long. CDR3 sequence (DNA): TGTGCCAGCAGGGGGGGTGCCTGGAACAGGGGAAACATTCAGTACTTC. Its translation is CASRGGAWNRGNIQYF.

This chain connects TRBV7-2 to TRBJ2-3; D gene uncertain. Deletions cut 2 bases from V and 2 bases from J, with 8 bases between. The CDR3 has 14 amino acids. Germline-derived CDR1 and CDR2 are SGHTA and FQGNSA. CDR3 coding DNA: TGTGCCAGCAGCTTAAGGACGGCCACAGATACGCAGTATTTT. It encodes CASSLRTATDTQYF.

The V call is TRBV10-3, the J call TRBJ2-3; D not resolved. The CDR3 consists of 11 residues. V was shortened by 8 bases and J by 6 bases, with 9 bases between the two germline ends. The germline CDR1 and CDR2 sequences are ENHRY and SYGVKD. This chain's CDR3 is CAIVNQDTQYF. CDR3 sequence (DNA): TGTGCCATCGTTAATCAGGATACGCAGTATTTT.